The clone carrying this T cell receptor beta chain was seen only once. This specimen comes from a study of siplizumab effects on memory and regulatory T cells. V was pared by 5 bases and J by 2 bases, with 4 bases of the junction left unmatched. Germline-derived CDR1 and CDR2 are SEHNR and FQNEAQ (reference sequence). The CDR3 sequence is 14 residues long. Clones were read by immunoSEQ multiplex PCR, and TCRdb kept only the in-frame ones, dropping some. Of more than 85,000 clones in the sample, just under 90% are singletons; the top ten hold around 14%. The clonotype originates from a human donor in good health. The sequencing input was CD4+ T cells sorted from blood. The rearrangement links TRBV7-9 to TRBJ2-5; 8 bases fit TRBD1. CDR3 DNA sequence: TGTGCCAGCAGCCTTAGGACAGGGCAAGAGACCCAGTACTTC. Its translation: CASSLRTGQETQYF.